These 26 T cell receptor beta chains originate from one sample sequenced in a study of T cell responses to AZD1222 COVID-19 vaccine. TCRdb's copy holds only in-frame clones and misses some; the assay was immunoSEQ multiplex PCR. The profile shows about 81,000 clones, 90% of them singletons. The sequencing used peripheral blood, collected 28 days after the second AZD1222 dose. Every receptor here comes from an adult who received the AZD1222 COVID-19 vaccine.

The V and J genes are TRBV28 and TRBJ1-5, with 9 nucleotides matching TRBD1. Germline lookup yields CDR1 MDHEN and CDR2 SYDVKM. Trimming at V came to 4 bases and at J to 4 bases, leaving 5 bases not matched to a gene. The CDR3 is 15 amino acids. The CDR3 DNA reads as TGTGCCAGCAGTTGGGGGACAGGGCAAAATCAGCCCCAGCATTTT. This encodes CASSWGTGQNQPQHF. Using reference TRBV28 and TRBJ1-5 for the parts outside the CDR3, the full variable domain is DVKVTQSSRYLVKRTGEKVFLECVQDMDHENMFWYRQDPGLGLRLIYFSYDVKMKEKGDIPEGYSVSREKKERFSLILESASTNQTSMYLCASSWGTGQNQPQHFGDGTRLSIL.

The chain recombines TRBV7-6 with TRBJ2-7; 11 nucleotides align to TRBD1. V was clipped by 3 bases and J by 0 bases; unmatched bases: 4. The CDR3 has 16 residues. Germline CDR1 is SGHVS and CDR2 is FNYEAQ. The CDR3 DNA sequence: TGTGCCAGCAGCTTCGGGGGGACAGGGGGCTCCTACGAGCAGTACTTC. Translating gives CASSFGGTGGSYEQYF.

The J gene is TRBJ1-2, the V gene TRBV5-6; D not certain. Germline V gene data show CDR1 as SGHDT and CDR2 as YYEEEE. The CDR3 length is 17 residues. V shed 4 bases and J shed 2 bases, with 21 bases lying between them. CDR3 in DNA: TGTGCCAGCAGCCGACTTGCTGAAATCTTGGGGAACTATGGCTACACCTTC. Amino acids: CASSRLAEILGNYGYTF.

The gene calls are TRBV4-3 and TRBJ1-1; 7 bases are shared with TRBD1. The CDR3 length is 14 residues. Trimming took 3 bases from V and 6 from J; bases not matched to a gene: 7. In germline, CDR1 is LGHNA, CDR2 YSLEER. CDR3 nucleotides: TGCGCCAGCAGCCAGACAGGGCGACGCGCTGAAGCTTTCTTT. Amino acids: CASSQTGRRAEAFF.

This CDR3 is CASSEAGSGYTF. The DNA of the CDR3 is TGTGCCAGCAGTGAAGCGGGAAGCGGCTACACCTTC. V and J are TRBV2 and TRBJ1-2, with D unresolved. V shed 0 bases and J shed 8 bases, with 7 bases lying between them. The CDR3 is made up of 12 amino acids. Looked up from germline, CDR1 is SNHLY and CDR2 is FYNNEI.

The J gene is TRBJ2-1, the V gene TRBV19, with TRBD2 matching 12 bases. CDR1 is LNHDA and CDR2 is SQIVND in the germline V gene (reference sequence). The CDR3 is 15 residues long. With V trimmed by 5 bases and J by 6 bases, 5 bases remained unmatched. The CDR3: CASSALAGGVNEQFF. CDR3 nucleotides: TGTGCCAGTAGTGCGCTAGCGGGGGGGGTCAATGAGCAGTTCTTC.

The V call is TRBV11-3, the J call TRBJ2-3, with 8 bases matching TRBD1. Germline V gene sequence: CDR1 SGHNT, CDR2 YENEEA. Trimming at V came to 5 bases and at J to 3 bases, leaving 7 bases not matched to a gene. The CDR3 is made up of 15 amino acids. The CDR3 DNA sequence: TGTGCCAGCAGCCTACGGACAGGGTTAACAGATACGCAGTATTTT. It codes for CASSLRTGLTDTQYF.

V gene TRBV18 combines with J gene TRBJ2-7, with D tentatively TRBD1 (6 bases). V lost 3 bases and J 4 bases, leaving 10 bases between the germline ends. The CDR3 consists of 13 residues. The V gene's germline CDR1 is KGHSH and CDR2 LQKENI. Here the CDR3 reads CASSPADRYEQYF. As DNA, the CDR3 is TGTGCCAGCTCACCCGCCGACAGGTACGAGCAGTACTTC.

This chain joins TRBV11-1 and TRBJ1-2; D is undetermined. Germline V gives CDR1 SGHAT, CDR2 FQDESV (reference sequence). The CDR3 is made up of 15 amino acids. The germline V and J ends were trimmed by 5 bases and 0 bases, with 13 bases remaining between them. CDR3 DNA: TGTGCCAGCAGCCCACATTCCATAGCTAACTATGGCTACACCTTC. This translates into CASSPHSIANYGYTF.

The genes are TRBV10-3 and TRBJ1-5; weak D call: TRBD1 (5 bases). V lost 6 bases to trimming and J lost 4 bases, with 7 bases between them. CDR3 length equals 12 residues. Germline CDR1 ENHRY, CDR2 SYGVKD. The CDR3 DNA reads TGTGCCATCAGGGGGACTAATCAGCCCCAGCATTTT. Its protein product is CAIRGTNQPQHF.

The chain employs TRBV11-3 and TRBJ2-2, with 8 bases that match TRBD1. V lost 2 bases, J lost 6 bases, and 8 bases stayed unmatched. Germline V gives CDR1 SGHNT, CDR2 YENEEA. The CDR3 contains 16 residues. This CDR3 reads CASSLNPTGASGELFF. As DNA, the CDR3 is TGTGCCAGCAGCTTAAACCCGACAGGGGCGTCCGGGGAGCTGTTTTTT.

The V and J genes are TRBV11-3 and TRBJ2-1, with TRBD2 matching 16 bases. The V gene's germline CDR1 is SGHNT and CDR2 YENEEA. The V gene end was trimmed by 5 bases and the J gene end by 12 bases; junction bases not matched to a gene: 7. This CDR3 has 15 amino acids. The CDR3 DNA reads as TGTGCCAGCAGCGTAGGGACTAGCGGGGGGGCCGGGCAGTTCTTC. Translating it yields CASSVGTSGGAGQFF.

The rearrangement joins TRBV6-5 to TRBJ1-2; D gene ambiguous. This CDR3 is built from 11 residues. Germline V gene sequence: CDR1 MNHEY, CDR2 SVGAGI. Trimming left V 10 bases short and J 5 bases short, with 11 bases between. CDR3 coding DNA: TGTGCCACCAGCTCCGGTTATGGCTACACCTTC. Protein sequence: CATSSGYGYTF.

This chain uses TRBV12-3 or TRBV12-4 with TRBJ1-5, with D possibly being TRBD1 (5 bases). Trimming took off 6 bases at V and 15 bases at J, with 21 bases between the two ends. CDR3 length: 13 amino acids. DNA of the CDR3: TGTGCCAGCAGCGCCGATGTAAGGGGCGCCTTGCATTTT. It encodes CASSADVRGALHF.

V usage is TRBV9 and J usage is TRBJ2-7; D may be TRBD2 (6 bases). V lost 0 bases to trimming and J lost 3 bases, with 13 bases between them. The CDR3 loop spans 15 amino acids. CDR1 and CDR2 from the germline V gene are SGDLS and YYNGEE. The CDR3: CASSVGGGGNYEQYF. CDR3 DNA sequence: TGTGCCAGCAGCGTAGGGGGTGGAGGGAACTACGAGCAGTACTTC.

This clone has a single count. This chain links TRBV15 with TRBJ1-4; D is perhaps TRBD1 (6 bases). The CDR3 spans 15 residues. Germline CDR1 LNHNV, CDR2 YYDKDF (reference sequence). Trimming shortened V by 3 bases and J by 8 bases, and 16 bases separated the two germline ends. CDR3 nucleotides: TGTGCCACCAGCAGCTGGACAGACGGAGGAGAAAAACTGTTTTTT. It yields the protein CATSSWTDGGEKLFF.

The J gene is TRBJ1-6, the V gene TRBV5-3; D is perhaps TRBD1 (5 bases). TRBV5-3 is noted as an ORF with a role that remains uncertain. The V end lost 2 bases, the J end lost 6 bases, and 9 bases lay between the germline ends. The CDR3 sequence is 14 residues long. As DNA, the CDR3 is TGTGCCAGAAGCTTTGACAGACCTAATTCACCCCTCCACTTT. It translates to CARSFDRPNSPLHF.

The chain employs TRBV7-2 and TRBJ1-4; the match to TRBD1 covers 11 bases. The germline V gene has CDR1 SGHTA and CDR2 FQGNSA. This CDR3 contains 19 residues. V trimming: 0 bases; J trimming: 2 bases; junction bases outside the gene matches: 8. DNA for the CDR3: TGTGCCAGCAGCTTAGCGCTCGGACAGGGGGCTCCCACTAATGAAAAACTGTTTTTT. Its translation is CASSLALGQGAPTNEKLFF.

The chain uses TRBV5-6 and TRBJ1-3; possible D gene TRBD1, 6 bases. This CDR3 has 14 amino acids. In germline, CDR1 is SGHDT, CDR2 YYEEEE. With 4 bases removed from V and 2 bases from J, the gap between germline ends came to 10 bases. CDR3 region: CASSLTGTGNTIYF. Written as DNA, the CDR3 is TGTGCCAGCAGCCTTACAGGGACTGGAAACACCATATATTTT.

V usage is TRBV2 and J usage is TRBJ1-1; D gene ambiguous. The V end lost 6 bases, the J end lost 1 base, and 12 bases lay between the germline ends. The CDR3 sequence is 14 residues long. Germline V gives CDR1 SNHLY, CDR2 FYNNEI. The CDR3 coding sequence is TGTGCCAGCAGACTCCGGGCAGGGAACACTGAAGCTTTCTTT. Amino acids: CASRLRAGNTEAFF.

The chain couples TRBV28 to TRBJ1-5; D unclear. The CDR3 totals 12 residues. Trimming removed 3 bases at V and 15 bases at J, with 15 bases between. CDR1 and CDR2 (germline): MDHEN, SYDVKM. The CDR3 region is CASSFPETRRHF. As DNA, the CDR3 is TGTGCCAGCAGTTTCCCCGAGACTCGTCGGCATTTT.

The V and J genes are TRBV9 and TRBJ1-2; a possible D gene is TRBD1 (6 bases). Looked up from germline, CDR1 is SGDLS and CDR2 is YYNGEE. This CDR3 comprises 12 residues. Trimming removed 7 bases at V and 7 bases at J, with 14 bases between. CDR3 coding DNA: TGTGCCAGCGACCGGGGGGCGGGTGGCTACACCTTC. It yields the protein CASDRGAGGYTF.

V gene TRBV21-1 combines with J gene TRBJ1-5; the table's D call, TRBD1, was not checked against the DNA. TRBV21-1 is recorded as a pseudogene. This CDR3 comprises 17 residues. The CDR3 DNA reads as TGTGCCAGCAGCAACAAACGACAGGGCAAAAGCAATCAGCCCCAGCATTTT. Protein sequence: CASSNKRQGKSNQPQHF.

The chain combines TRBV4-3 with TRBJ2-5; the D gene is possibly TRBD2 (6 bases). Germline V gene data show CDR1 as LGHNA and CDR2 as YSLEER. Trimming removed 2 bases at V and 5 bases at J, with 12 bases between. The CDR3 runs 14 residues. The CDR3 coding sequence is TGCGCCAGCAGCCAAAACGAAGGGAGGGAGACCCAGTACTTC. Its protein product is CASSQNEGRETQYF.

The chain joins TRBV11-2 to TRBJ1-1, with TRBD1 matching 7 bases. The germline CDR1 and CDR2 sequences are SGHAT and FQNNGV. The CDR3 consists of 15 residues. Trimming cost V 3 bases and J 0 bases; bases outside gene matches: 4. CDR3 region: CASSFTGVVNTEAFF. CDR3 nucleotides: TGTGCCAGCAGCTTTACAGGGGTTGTGAACACTGAAGCTTTCTTT.

The V and J genes are TRBV5-5 and TRBJ1-2, with a weak D call TRBD1 (5 bases). CDR1 and CDR2 from the germline V gene are SGHKS and YYEKEE (reference sequence). V lost 4 bases to trimming and J lost 8 bases, with 18 bases between them. CDR3 length: 14 residues. CDR3: CASSQKGTEGGYTF. The CDR3, as DNA: TGTGCCAGCAGCCAAAAGGGGACTGAGGGAGGCTACACCTTC.